Described below is a single T cell receptor beta chain sequence and its context. The authors' processing: How many nucleated cells were present was estimated from reference gene primer amplification. Libraries were prepared by immunoSEQ multiplex PCR; TCRdb keeps only in-frame clonotypes and omits some of them. From that table come the V and J calls and clone size; the DNA was used to work out D and trimming. The data contain 70,000 to 90,000 clones, roughly 90% of them seen just once; the ten biggest clones take up 6% to 7.5%. The sample comes from a study of blood T cell repertoires in COVID-19. V was pared by 6 bases and J by 4 bases, with 17 bases between. Germline CDR1 is SNHLY and CDR2 is FYNNEI. The CDR3 spans 15 residues.

Sequenced: peripheral blood. The genes are TRBV2 and TRBJ2-3; D perhaps matches TRBD2 (6 bases). The TCR was taken from a human donor in a cohort sampled during active COVID-19. CDR3 nucleotide sequence: TGTGCCAGCAGCTTGACTATCTCGGGGGCAGATACGCAGTATTTT. It specifies CASSLTISGADTQYF.